This T cell receptor beta chain was captured by sequencing in a study of cytomegalovirus exposure and HLA in healthy donors (dated by TCRdb to between 2016 and 2019). About the full investigation: An earlier analysis of approximately 600 of the donors reported roughly 300 Gb of sequence data and about 100 million unique TCR beta sequences from about 180 million T cells. The genetic ancestry cluster associated with self-reported Caucasian donors included 70% to 85% of the approximately 400 genotyped donors. Class I and class II HLA loci were covered by the typing at four-digit resolution. The study aimed to test whether signatures of past pathogen exposure could be identified by cataloging public T cell receptors. Genome-wide SNP genotypes for about three fifths of the roughly 700 donors were used in a later genetic analysis, which treated that subset as a discovery cohort. To predict cytomegalovirus infection status, the study brought together high-throughput TCR immunosequencing, statistical association of individual TCRs with disease status, and machine learning. About 280 gigabases of sequencing data and around 85 million unique TCR sequences made up an early release that covered fewer than 650 HLA-typed donors. All discovery cohort repertoires had been generated on a single sequencing platform. The study used immunosequencing to profile the T cell repertoires of 670 or so subjects and linked those repertoires to cytomegalovirus serostatus. Donor age, sex, ethnicity and CMV serostatus were compiled alongside the repertoire data. In addition to the first cohort of roughly 670 subjects, a separate validation cohort of approximately 130 different subjects was used. Four to six DR-DQ haplotypes were handled as single units for association and clustering, since linkage in the cohort was strong. To study patterns of TCR occurrence, a later analysis re-analyzed previously published TCR beta repertoires from 550 to 800 donors and added high-resolution HLA genotyping. To decide whether each TCR beta V gene segment behaved as functional or pseudogenic, an earlier analysis of 587 of the donors relied on high-throughput TCR beta sequencing. Across under 500 genotyped donors of the cohort, an average of about 220,000 unique TCR beta nucleotide sequences per donor were sequenced, and 15% to 20% of those sequences were non-productive. The number of donors typed differed by locus, with about 629-640 for A, B, C, DRB1 and DQB1, around 520 for DQA1, 600 to 610 for DPA1, and over 400 for DPB1. In the later analysis, no new phenotypic data were used to find candidate immune exposures; instead, reliance was placed on TCR beta sequences and their occurrence across donors.

The cohort comprised some 700 healthy bone marrow donors. At the time of sampling, every cohort member was nominally healthy, though immune exposures that went unrecorded were likely present. The donor tested CMV seropositive and was one of the 289 seropositive cohort members. A peripheral blood sample was provided by each donor, and peripheral blood mononuclear cells were used for TCR beta sequencing. The Qiagen DNeasy Blood Extraction Kit was used to extract genomic DNA from the blood cell samples. Libraries came from the immunoSEQ multiplex PCR assay. For the multiplex PCR, a mixture combining 60 forward primers for TCR Vbeta segments and 13 reverse primers for TCR Jbeta segments was used. The CDR3 region of rearranged TCR beta genes was amplified from genomic DNA with a multiplex PCR assay. Amplified TCR beta libraries were sequenced as 87-base-pair reads on the Illumina HiSeq System. Per the authors' processing: In a later analysis, approximately 74 million unique TCR beta chains were counted across the 690 or so repertoires, and roughly 10 million of these chains were shared by at least two donors. A nearest-neighbor algorithm error-corrected the raw reads and collapsed the reads into unique sequences, merging closely related sequences to remove PCR and sequencing errors. Alignment of CDR3 sequences to IMGT reference sequences was used to assign V, D and J gene segments. For a sequence to be retained, at least a six-nucleotide match to both a V gene segment and a J gene segment was required. Rearrangements were classified as productive when the CDR3 lacked stop codons and remained in frame with V and J, and all other rearrangements were classified as non-productive. CDR3 was defined according to IMGT convention as the region running from the second conserved V-encoded cysteine to the conserved J-encoded phenylalanine. Sequences without an unambiguous match to a single V gene segment were excluded from the earlier analysis of a few hundred of the donors. An earlier analysis of some 610 of the donors called V segments functional above 56.7% productive rearrangements and segregating when the between-donor standard deviation exceeded 5%. A statistical classification framework was built to diagnose cytomegalovirus status from the catalog of TCR beta chain sequences. In a later analysis, TCR nucleotide sequences were compared against IMGT/GENE-DB human TR gene sequences so that V and J genes could be assigned. In a later analysis, CDR3 sequences and most-parsimonious VDJ recombination scenarios were assigned using the TCRdist pipeline. In a later analysis, each TCR beta chain was defined by its CDR3 amino acid sequence together with its V-gene family, and reads without a unique V-gene family were excluded. To address suspected cross-contamination and a sequencing artifact, a later analysis removed over 500 highly shared, low-generation-probability nucleotide sequences. In a later analysis, a clonal expansion index for each public chain was calculated from normalized within-repertoire ranks of inferred template counts. Generation probabilities in a later analysis came from a VDJ recombination model fitted to out-of-frame rearrangements, and those results were checked against IGoR. In a later analysis, TCR-TCR, TCR-HLA and TCR-CMV co-occurrence was scored with hypergeometric tests, and a repertoire-size bias correction was applied to TCR pairs. A later analysis estimated false discovery rates by permuting HLA or CMV assignments 20 times. In a later analysis, co-occurring TCRs were grouped using DBSCAN, with TCRdist sequence similarity added in when clustering inside HLA-allele-positive subsets. Repertoires with fewer than 30,000 or more than 120,000 public chains were left out of co-occurrence clustering, as were roughly five repertoires with anomalous nucleotide sharing. The clones in this table, taken by TCRdb from immuneACCESS, are in-frame only. Not every clone is retained; where verified, under half of the shortfall comes from an unresolved V gene, and the cause of the rest is unknown. For V, J and clone size, that table is used; D and trimming come from the DNA. The sample yields roughly 82,000 clones; approximately 81% were counted once. Of the sample, around 6.4% falls within the top ten clones.

A note on this clone: Its recognized antigen is unknown. No base-level quality is on record; no much larger clone is a single base apart.

The study at large found these results: The authors suggested that the approach could potentially be extended to other disease states and immunological phenotypes. Three of the identified cytomegalovirus-associated TCR beta chains were confirmed in vitro to be specific for cytomegalovirus antigens. In an earlier analysis of some 500 of the donors, most TCR beta V segments were observed in productive rearrangements about 90% or about 30% of the time, broadly matching IMGT annotations. In a later analysis, several top co-occurrence clusters were reported to appear linked to parvovirus B19, influenza, CMV and Epstein-Barr virus. In a later analysis, TCR association rates were found to vary across HLA loci, with the most associated TCRs seen for DRB1 alleles and the fewest for HLA-C alleles. According to a later analysis, most CMV-associated TCR beta chains appeared to be HLA-restricted, and the HLA associations seemed to be driven largely by CMV exposure. A further reported finding was that TCR beta sequences accurately predicted the HLA-A and HLA-B alleles for most subjects in the first cohort. At a false discovery rate of 0.05, a later analysis linked 15,000 to 20,000 TCR beta sequences to specific HLA alleles. According to a later genetic analysis, donors in an Asian-associated ancestry cluster had fewer N-insertions in productive TCRs than the approximately 700-donor mean. Roughly uniform sequencing depth across donors was assumed in presence/absence analyses, although this assumption may not hold. The classifier was reported to diagnose cytomegalovirus status with high specificity and sensitivity in both the original cohort and the validation cohort. Only TCR beta chains were sequenced in this cohort, and the absence of alpha or paired-chain data limited detectable features. An association between a missense DCLRE1C variant and V-gene and J-gene trimming of TCR beta chains was found in a later genetic analysis and replicated in an independent cohort. A total of 150 to 200 TCR beta chains were listed by the study as associated with cytomegalovirus. Because counts were too low, approximately 18 rarely observed V segments, including chromosome 9 orphons, were excluded from the earlier analysis of 587 of the donors. Because some donors lacked HLA typing at each locus, the association tests relied only on the typed subset. Strong co-occurrence of HLA alleles, especially DR and DQ, made assigning TCR associations to individual alleles difficult. The sequencing pipeline was judged likely to have produced a cluster of highly shared sequence variants as a technical artifact. Linkage disequilibrium might explain the correlated functional status among segregating V segments, but an unknown experimental factor could not be excluded. The only immune exposure information available for the cohort was CMV serostatus. While some public TCRs were present in many individuals, most TCR sequences turned up only very rarely across donors. A later analysis found that HLA-associated TCR beta chains were more clonally expanded and had lower generation probabilities than equally common non-associated chains.

The receptor comes from a woman in her forties or fifties in good health and CMV-seropositive. The sequenced sample was PBMCs.

The sequenced DNA: TGTGCCAGCAGTTCCGGGGTTGTACTCACAGATACGCAGTATTTT. Its translation is CASSSGVVLTDTQYF. Recombination joined TRBV27 with TRBJ2-3, with TRBD2 as a weak D call on 5 bases. V lost 4 bases and J lost 2 bases; the stretch between them is 13 bases long. The CDR3 has 15 amino acids, counting the end cysteine and phenylalanine. Only the CDR3 region is kept as DNA, spanning 45 bases read in frame from base 1. CDR1 and CDR2 are read off the germline V gene (reference sequence) as MNHEY and SMNVEV.